The source of this T cell receptor (beta chain) is a study of blood T cell repertoires in COVID-19. Study-wide context: The samples span acute and convalescent COVID-19 from the United States, Italy and Spain.

The CDR3 has 14 amino acids. Germline loops: CDR1 MDHEN, CDR2 SYDVKM. Trimming left V 6 bases short and J 10 bases short, with 19 bases between. Sequencing used immunoSEQ multiplex PCR; TCRdb keeps in-frame clones, though not all of them. The profile shows roughly 200,000 clones, more than 70% of them singletons. This receptor was identified in a middle-aged man with active or convalescent COVID-19. J is TRBJ1-3 and V is TRBV28; possibly TRBD1 for D (5 bases). Sequencing used peripheral blood. CDR3 in DNA: TGTGCCAGCAGCTCGCAAGGCGGGGGGAGAACCATATATTTT. It encodes CASSSQGGGRTIYF.